The 15 T cell receptor beta chains listed next were all sequenced from one sample in a study of cytomegalovirus exposure and HLA in healthy donors listed by TCRdb under 2017. The receptor library was made with the immunoSEQ multiplex PCR assay. The multiplex PCR relied on a mix of 60 forward primers for TCR Vbeta segments and 13 reverse primers for TCR Jbeta segments. TCRdb's version of the immuneACCESS table is confined to in-frame rearrangements and falls short of the full clone set. An unresolved V gene accounts for under half of the shortfall where checked; the remainder is of unknown origin. The sample contains roughly 100,000 clones, 75% of them found a single time. The ten largest clones add up to 2.5% of the sample. The sequenced sample consisted of PBMCs. The receptor source for this set is a man in his forties in good health and CMV-seronegative.

The rearrangement uses TRBV7-9 and TRBJ1-6, with D unresolved. The V gene's germline CDR1 is SEHNR and CDR2 FQNEAQ (reference sequence). CDR3 length: 16 residues. Trimming cost V 5 bases and J 7 bases, with 18 bases left between them. DNA for the CDR3: TGTGCCAGCAGCCAATCCGGCGGGTTTTGGAATTCACCCCTCCACTTT. Translated, it gives CASSQSGGFWNSPLHF.

In this sample, this clone turned up a few times. The chain couples TRBV5-4 to TRBJ1-6, with TRBD1 matching over 7 bases. Trimming cost V 5 bases and J 6 bases; bases outside gene matches: 8. The CDR3 has 15 residues. The germline V gene has CDR1 SGHNT and CDR2 YYREEE (reference sequence). The CDR3 nucleotides are TGTGCCAGCAGACAATCCGGGACAGCTAATTCACCCCTCCACTTT. Translation gives CASRQSGTANSPLHF.

This clone has more than one count but fewer than ten. This chain joins TRBV9 and TRBJ1-2; tentative D call: TRBD1 (5 bases). The CDR3 is made up of 16 amino acids. Germline V gene data show CDR1 as SGDLS and CDR2 as YYNGEE. V was cut by 0 bases and J by 4 bases, with 16 bases left in between. CDR3 amino acids: CASSVGARDFSYGYTF. CDR3 nucleotides: TGTGCCAGCAGCGTAGGTGCGAGGGACTTTAGCTATGGCTACACCTTC.

The chain combines TRBV2 with TRBJ2-4; 10 positions match TRBD1. The V gene end was trimmed by 8 bases and the J gene end by 2 bases; junction bases not matched to a gene: 12. The CDR3 length is 17 residues. The germline CDR1 and CDR2 sequences are SNHLY and FYNNEI. The CDR3 loop is CASEPGQGRVTKNIQYF. The DNA for the CDR3 is TGTGCCAGCGAACCGGGACAGGGGCGAGTTACCAAAAACATTCAGTACTTC.

This chain uses TRBV29-1 with TRBJ1-1; 12 bases fit TRBD1. CDR3 length: 15 amino acids. Trimming at V came to 3 bases and at J to 10 bases, leaving 12 bases not matched to a gene. CDR1 and CDR2 from the germline V gene are SQVTM and ANQGSEA. Written as DNA, the CDR3 is TGCAGCGTTGACCGGGGGGACAGGGGGCTCCTGGGAGCTTTCTTT. This encodes CSVDRGDRGLLGAFF. Filled out from reference TRBV29-1 and TRBJ1-1, the complete variable domain reads SAVISQKPSRDICQRGTSLTIQCQVDSQVTMMFWYRQQPGQSLTLIATANQGSEATYESGFVIDKFPISRPNLTFSTLTVSNMSPEDSSIYLCSVDRGDRGLLGAFFGQGTRLTVV.

The chain employs TRBV2 and TRBJ2-7, with D possibly being TRBD1 (5 bases). V was shortened by 8 bases and J by 3 bases, with 11 bases between the two germline ends. The germline V gene has CDR1 SNHLY and CDR2 FYNNEI. The CDR3 is 12 amino acids. The CDR3 bases are TGTGCCAGCGGGGCAGAAGTCTACGAGCAGTACTTC. It codes for CASGAEVYEQYF. The complete variable domain, with remaining parts taken from reference TRBV2 and TRBJ2-7, reads EPEVTQTPSHQVTQMGQEVILRCVPISNHLYFYWYRQILGQKVEFLVSFYNNEISEKSEIFDDQFSVERPDGSNFTLKIRSTKLEDSAMYFCASGAEVYEQYFGPGTRLTVT.

This chain joins TRBV7-9 and TRBJ2-7, with 7 bases matching TRBD2. V was clipped by 5 bases and J by 1 base; unmatched bases: 8. Looked up from germline, CDR1 is SEHNR and CDR2 is FQNEAQ (reference sequence). The CDR3 contains 15 residues. The CDR3 nucleotides are TGTGCCAGCAGCCGGGCAGCGGGGACGTCCTACGAGCAGTACTTC. This translates into CASSRAAGTSYEQYF.

This chain uses TRBV5-4 with TRBJ1-3, with 7 positions matching TRBD1. V lost 0 bases, J lost 4 bases, and 1 base stayed unmatched. The germline gives CDR1 SGHNT, CDR2 YYREEE (reference sequence). This CDR3 spans 14 amino acids. For the CDR3, the DNA is TGTGCCAGCAGCTTGGAGACAGGGGGAAACACCATATATTTT. Translation gives CASSLETGGNTIYF.

The rearrangement joins TRBV4-1 to TRBJ1-2; 10 nucleotides align to TRBD1. The germline gives CDR1 MGHRA, CDR2 YSYEKL. V lost 1 base and J lost 2; bases outside the gene matches: 1. This CDR3 has 15 amino acids. CDR3 loop: CASSQAGQGNYGYTF. Written as DNA, the CDR3 is TGCGCCAGCAGCCAAGCGGGACAGGGGAACTATGGCTACACCTTC.

The chain uses TRBV2 and TRBJ1-5, with D hard to call. Germline CDR1 and CDR2: SNHLY and FYNNEI. This CDR3 comprises 15 residues. Trimming took 5 bases from V and 0 from J, leaving 11 bases between them. CDR3 coding DNA: TGTGCCAGCAGTATAGAAGACTATAGCAATCAGCCCCAGCATTTT. It codes for CASSIEDYSNQPQHF.

The chain carries TRBV7-6 and TRBJ2-1; D may be TRBD2 (6 bases). The CDR3 spans 14 residues. The germline CDR1 and CDR2 sequences are SGHVS and FNYEAQ. V was cut by 8 bases and J by 7 bases, with 18 bases left in between. The DNA for the CDR3 is TGTGCCAGCGCCGTAGCGGAGGGTATTAATGAGCAGTTCTTC. Translation: CASAVAEGINEQFF.

The chain combines TRBV4-1 with TRBJ2-7; D is perhaps TRBD1 (5 bases). Trimming cost V 0 bases and J 9 bases, with 12 bases left between them. The length of the CDR3 is 13 residues. Per germline, CDR1 MGHRA and CDR2 YSYEKL. CDR3 sequence (DNA): TGCGCCAGCAGCCAAGATGACTGGGGCGCGCAGTACTTC. It specifies CASSQDDWGAQYF.

This sequence joins TRBV13 and TRBJ2-5; D might be TRBD1 (5 bases). V lost 4 bases to trimming and J lost 5 bases, with 14 bases between them. The germline gives CDR1 PRHDT, CDR2 FYEKMQ (reference sequence). This CDR3 comprises 14 residues. The CDR3 protein is CASSSLGPRETQYF. The CDR3 DNA is TGTGCCAGCAGCTCCTTGGGGCCGCGCGAGACCCAGTACTTC. The variable domain in full, completed from reference TRBV13 and TRBJ2-5, reads AAGVIQSPRHLIKEKRETATLKCYPIPRHDTVYWYQQGPGQDPQFLISFYEKMQSDKGSIPDRFSAQQFSDYHSELNMSSLELGDSALYFCASSSLGPRETQYFGPGTRLLVL.

The gene calls are TRBV5-1 and TRBJ2-5; 8 bases match TRBD1. Germline-derived CDR1 and CDR2 are SGHRS and YFSETQ. Trimming removed 0 bases from V and 4 bases from J; junction bases left unmatched: 2. This CDR3 spans 14 amino acids. The CDR3 nucleotides read TGCGCCAGCAGCTTGGCAGGGGGCGCAGAGACCCAGTACTTC. Translated: CASSLAGGAETQYF.

The rearrangement joins TRBV7-6 to TRBJ2-3; no firm D call. V lost 0 bases, J lost 5 bases, and 9 bases lay in between. Germline values: CDR1 SGHVS, CDR2 FNYEAQ. The CDR3 loop spans 14 amino acids. DNA for the CDR3: TGTGCCAGCAGCTTAGCGACGCCGGGAGATACGCAGTATTTT. Translated: CASSLATPGDTQYF.